This TCR beta chain comes out of a study of early T cells in non-severe SARS-CoV-2 infection. CDR1 and CDR2 from the germline V gene are SGHRS and YFSETQ. The CDR3 loop spans 13 amino acids. V lost 5 bases to trimming and J lost 1 base, with 9 bases between them. The library protocol tagged individual cDNA molecules with unique molecular identifiers. From the 5' RACE reads, TCRdb called clonotypes with MiXCR, one entry per CDR3 protein. The sample carries over 85,000 distinct CDR3 sequences, around 12% recorded once. Sequences were derived from whole blood, sampled at baseline. The chain links TRBV5-1 to TRBJ1-1; possible D gene TRBD1, 6 bases. The receptor was isolated from an adult who was a healthcare worker with PCR-confirmed SARS-CoV-2 infection or an uninfected control (not recorded which). The CDR3 DNA sequence: TGCGCCAGCAGGTCGGGACAGAACACTGAAGCTTTCTTT. Its protein is CASRSGQNTEAFF. The full variable domain, rest sourced from reference TRBV5-1 and TRBJ1-1, is KAGVTQTPRYLIKTRGQQVTLSCSPISGHRSVSWYQQTPGQGLQFLFEYFSETQRNKGNFPGRFSGRQFSNSRSEMNVSTLELGDSALYLCASRSGQNTEAFFGQGTRLTVV.